Listed below are T cell receptor beta chains from one sample, sequenced in a study of cytomegalovirus exposure and HLA in healthy donors. Repertoires were generated with immunoSEQ multiplex PCR, while TCRdb's copy carries only in-frame clones and drops some. The sample yields more than 75,000 clones, around 92% seen once. Sequencing was carried out using PBMCs. All receptors derive from a man younger than 35 in good health and CMV-seronegative. The conserved cysteine and the conserved F or W are not part of the CDR3 here.

j_gene	v_gene	CDR3aa
TRBJ1-2	TRBV4-3	ASSQMEQGRGGYT
TRBJ2-7	TRBV7-8	ASSLGVVSYEQY
TRBJ2-7	TRBV5-8	ATHRGQGGSYEQY
TRBJ1-6	TRBV19	ASSILQGDGPPLH
TRBJ2-1	TRBV5-1	ASSYQVNNEQF
TRBJ1-6	TRBV10-1	ASSARAANSPLH
TRBJ2-1	TRBV10-3	AISSGTALI
TRBJ2-1	TRBV19	ASSTLTGLSYNEQF
TRBJ2-7	TRBV19	ASSRSQGMYEQY
TRBJ1-4	TRBV5-6	ASSLGAPGVKLF
TRBJ2-5	TRBV27	ASTPGAGETQY
TRBJ1-3	TRBV11-1	ASSQFTTGNTIY
TRBJ1-1	TRBV27	ASRFTAQNTEAF
TRBJ1-1	TRBV7-2	ASSLGTGLNTEAF
TRBJ1-1	TRBV9	ASSQGRNTEAF